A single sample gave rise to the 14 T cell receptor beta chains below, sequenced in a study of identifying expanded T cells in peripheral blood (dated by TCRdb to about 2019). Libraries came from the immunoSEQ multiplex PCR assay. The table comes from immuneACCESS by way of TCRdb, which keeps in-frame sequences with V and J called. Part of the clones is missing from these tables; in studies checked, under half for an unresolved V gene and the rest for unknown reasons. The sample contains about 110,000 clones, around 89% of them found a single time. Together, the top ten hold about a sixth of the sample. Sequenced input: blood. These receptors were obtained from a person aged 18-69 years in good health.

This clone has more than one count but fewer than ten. The CDR3 DNA reads TGTGCCAGCAGCGCTCCAGGGGCCTGGGAGACCCAGTACTTC. Its protein product is CASSAPGAWETQYF. V gene TRBV9 combines with J gene TRBJ2-5, with D perhaps matching TRBD1 (6 bases). Per germline, CDR1 SGDLS and CDR2 YYNGEE. Trimming stripped 3 bases from V and 5 bases from J, with 14 bases between. The CDR3 has 14 amino acids.

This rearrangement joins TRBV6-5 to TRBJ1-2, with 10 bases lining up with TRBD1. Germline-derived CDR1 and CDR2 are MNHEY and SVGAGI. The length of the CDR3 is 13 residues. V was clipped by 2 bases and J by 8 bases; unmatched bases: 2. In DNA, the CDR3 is TGTGCCAGCAGTTACGGGACAGGGGAGGGCTACACCTTC. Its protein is CASSYGTGEGYTF.

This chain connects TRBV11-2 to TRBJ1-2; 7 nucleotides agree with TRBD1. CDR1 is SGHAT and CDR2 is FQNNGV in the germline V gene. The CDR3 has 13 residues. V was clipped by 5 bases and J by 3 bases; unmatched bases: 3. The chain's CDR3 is CASSAGQDYGYTF. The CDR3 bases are TGTGCCAGCAGCGCTGGACAGGACTATGGCTACACCTTC.

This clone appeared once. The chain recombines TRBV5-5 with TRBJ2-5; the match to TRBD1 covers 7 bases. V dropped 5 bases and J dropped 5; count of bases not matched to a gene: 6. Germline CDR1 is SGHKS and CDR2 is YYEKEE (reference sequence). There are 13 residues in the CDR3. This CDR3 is CASRRQGEETQYF. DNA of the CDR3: TGTGCCAGCAGAAGACAGGGAGAGGAGACCCAGTACTTC.

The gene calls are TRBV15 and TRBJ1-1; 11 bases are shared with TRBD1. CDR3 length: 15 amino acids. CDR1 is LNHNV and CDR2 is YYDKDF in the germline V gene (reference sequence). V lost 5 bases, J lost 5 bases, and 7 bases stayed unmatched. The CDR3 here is CATSQDRGRSTEAFF. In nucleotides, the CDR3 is TGTGCCACCAGCCAGGACAGGGGGCGTTCGACTGAAGCTTTCTTT.

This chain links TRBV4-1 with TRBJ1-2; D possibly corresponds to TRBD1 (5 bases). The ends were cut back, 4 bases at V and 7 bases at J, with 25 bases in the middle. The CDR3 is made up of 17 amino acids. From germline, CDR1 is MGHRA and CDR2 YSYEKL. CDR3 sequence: CASSPTAAPGGVRGYTF. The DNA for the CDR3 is TGCGCCAGCAGCCCCACCGCGGCGCCGGGGGGTGTTCGTGGCTACACCTTC.

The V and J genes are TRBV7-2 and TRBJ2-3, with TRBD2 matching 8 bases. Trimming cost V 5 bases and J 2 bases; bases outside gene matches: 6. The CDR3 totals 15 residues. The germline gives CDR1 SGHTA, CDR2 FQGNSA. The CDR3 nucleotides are TGTGCCAGCAGCCGTCAACTAGCGGTCACAGATACGCAGTATTTT. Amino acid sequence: CASSRQLAVTDTQYF.

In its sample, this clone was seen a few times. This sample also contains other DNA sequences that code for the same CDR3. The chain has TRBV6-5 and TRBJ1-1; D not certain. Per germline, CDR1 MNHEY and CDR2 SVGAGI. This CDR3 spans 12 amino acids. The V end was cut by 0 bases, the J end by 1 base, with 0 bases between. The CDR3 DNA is TGTGCCAGCAGTTACTCGAACACTGAAGCTTTCTTT. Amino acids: CASSYSNTEAFF.

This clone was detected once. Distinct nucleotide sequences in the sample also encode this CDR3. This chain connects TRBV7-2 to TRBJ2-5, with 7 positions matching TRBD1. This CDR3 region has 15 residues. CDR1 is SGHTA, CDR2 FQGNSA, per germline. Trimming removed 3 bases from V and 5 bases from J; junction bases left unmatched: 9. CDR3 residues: CASSFQRGGGETQYF. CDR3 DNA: TGTGCCAGCAGCTTCCAGCGAGGGGGCGGGGAGACCCAGTACTTC.

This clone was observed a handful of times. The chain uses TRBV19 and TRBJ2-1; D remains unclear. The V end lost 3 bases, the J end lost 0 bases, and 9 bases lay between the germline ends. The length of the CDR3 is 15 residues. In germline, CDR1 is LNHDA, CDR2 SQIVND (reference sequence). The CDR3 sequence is CASSIGSLSYNEQFF. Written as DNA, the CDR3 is TGTGCCAGTAGTATCGGCTCGCTCTCCTACAATGAGCAGTTCTTC. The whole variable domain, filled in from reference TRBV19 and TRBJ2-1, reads DGGITQSPKYLFRKEGQNVTLSCEQNLNHDAMYWYRQDPGQGLRLIYYSQIVNDFQKGDIAEGYSVSREKKESFPLTVTSAQKNPTAFYLCASSIGSLSYNEQFFGPGTRLTVL.

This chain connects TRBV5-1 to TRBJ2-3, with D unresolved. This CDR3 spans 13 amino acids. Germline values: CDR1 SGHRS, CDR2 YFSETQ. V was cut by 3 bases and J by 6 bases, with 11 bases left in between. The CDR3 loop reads CASSSYFGDTQYF. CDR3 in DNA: TGCGCCAGCAGCTCGTACTTTGGGGATACGCAGTATTTT. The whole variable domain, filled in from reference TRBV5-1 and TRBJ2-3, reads KAGVTQTPRYLIKTRGQQVTLSCSPISGHRSVSWYQQTPGQGLQFLFEYFSETQRNKGNFPGRFSGRQFSNSRSEMNVSTLELGDSALYLCASSSYFGDTQYFGPGTRLTVL.

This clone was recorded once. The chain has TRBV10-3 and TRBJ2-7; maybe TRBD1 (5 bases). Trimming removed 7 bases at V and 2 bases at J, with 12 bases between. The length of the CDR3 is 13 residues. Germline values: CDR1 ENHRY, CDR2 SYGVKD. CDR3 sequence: CAITSTEPYEQYF. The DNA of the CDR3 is TGTGCCATCACGTCGACAGAGCCCTACGAGCAGTACTTC.

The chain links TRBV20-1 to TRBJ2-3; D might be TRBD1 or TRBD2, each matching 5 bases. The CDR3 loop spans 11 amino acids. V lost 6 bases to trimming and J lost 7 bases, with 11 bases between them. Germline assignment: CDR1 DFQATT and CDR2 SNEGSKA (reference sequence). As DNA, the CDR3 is TGCAGTGCCTCTCAGGGACATACGCAGTATTTT. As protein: CSASQGHTQYF.

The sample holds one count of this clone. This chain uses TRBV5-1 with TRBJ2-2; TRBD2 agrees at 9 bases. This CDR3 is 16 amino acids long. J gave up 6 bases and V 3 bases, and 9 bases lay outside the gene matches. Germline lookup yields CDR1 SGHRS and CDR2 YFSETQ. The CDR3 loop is CASSWGGGATAGELFF. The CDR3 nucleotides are TGCGCCAGCAGCTGGGGCGGGGGGGCCACGGCCGGGGAGCTGTTTTTT. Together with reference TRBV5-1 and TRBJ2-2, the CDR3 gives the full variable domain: KAGVTQTPRYLIKTRGQQVTLSCSPISGHRSVSWYQQTPGQGLQFLFEYFSETQRNKGNFPGRFSGRQFSNSRSEMNVSTLELGDSALYLCASSWGGGATAGELFFGEGSRLTVL.